A selection of T cell receptor beta chains follows, all from one sample in a study of T cell repertoires in cytomegalovirus infection. TCRdb reprocessed the reads with MiXCR, giving one entry per CDR3 protein. The sample lists about 140,000 distinct CDR3 sequences, 5% to 6.5% seen once, with about a sixth in the top ten. The sequencing sample was made of PBMCs. The receptors stem from a human donor in good health (CMV status not recorded). Some clones in this sample may be carry-over from other donors' samples. Both conserved end residues are part of each CDR3. A D gene is named only where the DNA matches it firmly. Rows give clone size only sometimes, using once, few, many, or a class for an expanded clone.

V	size	D	J	DNA	CDR3
TRBV6-2/TRBV6-3	few	TRBD1	TRBJ1-1	TGTGCCAGCAGTCAGAAGACAGGGGTCACTGAAGCTTTCTTT	CASSQKTGVTEAFF
TRBV2	many	-	TRBJ2-2	TGTGCCAGCAGCAGGACAGTTTCGAACACCGGGGAGCTGTTTTTT	CASSRTVSNTGELFF
TRBV7-8	many	-	TRBJ2-2	TGTGCCAGCAGCCAGGGGGGGCCAACCGGGGAGCTGTTTTTT	CASSQGGPTGELFF
TRBV15	few	-	TRBJ2-5	TGTGCCACCAGCAGAGTCCCCTGGGAGACCCAGTACTTC	CATSRVPWETQYF
TRBV7-2	many	TRBD1	TRBJ2-5	TGTGCCAGCAGCCCGTATCCGGACAGGGCCAGTGAGACCCAGTACTTC	CASSPYPDRASETQYF
TRBV7-2	many	TRBD1	TRBJ1-2	TGTGCCAGTACCCTTAGTTTGGGGCAGGGGGATTCCTATGGCTACACCTTC	CASTLSLGQGDSYGYTF
TRBV6-5	many	-	TRBJ1-4	TGTGCCAGCAGTTACTCACCTCCGGGGGTCGGCAGGGAAAAACTGTTTTTT	CASSYSPPGVGREKLFF
TRBV19	many	-	TRBJ1-2	TGTGCCAGTAGCCTGTCAGGGGCTAACTATGGCTACACCTTC	CASSLSGANYGYTF
TRBV9	few	-	TRBJ2-7	TGTGCCAGCAGCGCCTTAGGGGACAATGCCTACGAGCAGTACTTC	CASSALGDNAYEQYF
TRBV29-1	many	TRBD1	TRBJ2-5	TGCAGCGCAACCGACAGGGGCGGCGAGACCCAGTACTTC	CSATDRGGETQYF
TRBV7-2	many	TRBD1	TRBJ1-1	TGTGCCAGCAGACGCGACAGGGAACCCACCACTGAAGCTTTCTTT	CASRRDREPTTEAFF
TRBV2	-	TRBD1	TRBJ1-2	TGTGCCAGACTGTTGACAGGGGGGAACTATGGCTACACCTTC	CARLLTGGNYGYTF
TRBV7-6	many	-	TRBJ1-1	TGTGCCAGCAGCTCCGACCCCAACGGGATTGAAGCTTTCTTT	CASSSDPNGIEAFF
TRBV4-3	many	TRBD1	TRBJ2-7	TGCGCCAGCAGCCGCGGGACAGGAGGGTCCTACGAGCAGTACTTC	CASSRGTGGSYEQYF
TRBV20-1	-	TRBD2	TRBJ2-5	TGCAGTGCTAGAGATCTTCGCGGGGGGGCAGGGGAGACCCAGTACTTC	CSARDLRGGAGETQYF
TRBV19	many	-	TRBJ2-5	TGTGCCAGTAGTATGCAAGAGACCCAGTACTTC	CASSMQETQYF
TRBV19	few	-	TRBJ2-3	TGTGCCAGTAGTATTTCGCTGAGCACAGATACGCAGTATTTT	CASSISLSTDTQYF
TRBV2	many	-	TRBJ1-1	TGTGCCAGCAGCGGCGAGGGGAGGAACACTGAAGCTTTCTTT	CASSGEGRNTEAFF
TRBV2	many	-	TRBJ2-6	TGTGCCAGCAGTGAAGCGTTTGGGGCCAACGTCCTGACTTTC	CASSEAFGANVLTF
TRBV2	-	TRBD1	TRBJ2-3	TGTGCCAGCGGCCGGGACAGGCGTAGCACAGATACGCAGTATTTT	CASGRDRRSTDTQYF
TRBV29-1	many	-	TRBJ1-1	TGCAGCGGACTGCGACAGGCAGGCACTGAAGCTTTCTTT	CSGLRQAGTEAFF
TRBV30	-	-	TRBJ2-1	TGTGCCTGGAGTGTATACGGAACCCAAAGCTCCTACAATGAGCAGTTCTTC	CAWSVYGTQSSYNEQFF
TRBV19	many	-	TRBJ1-1	TGTGCCAGTAGTATGGGGGCTTACGGGAACACTGAAGCTTTCTTT	CASSMGAYGNTEAFF
TRBV15	-	TRBD1	TRBJ1-5	TGTGCCACCAGCAGAGATTGGGGACAGGGACATCAGCCCCAGCATTTT	CATSRDWGQGHQPQHF
TRBV7-9	many	TRBD1	TRBJ2-7	TGTGCCATTCGGCCAGGGGGCTGGGAGCAGTACTTC	CAIRPGGWEQYF
TRBV27	many	TRBD1	TRBJ2-3	TGTGCCAGCAGTCCGGGACAGGGACCCACAGATACGCAGTATTTT	CASSPGQGPTDTQYF
TRBV7-8	few	TRBD2	TRBJ2-1	TGTGCCAGCAGCTTATGGACTAGCGACAATGAGCAGTTCTTC	CASSLWTSDNEQFF
TRBV12-3/TRBV12-4	many	TRBD2	TRBJ2-3	TGTGCCAGCAGTTCCTACGAGCGGGGGGGCCGGGATACGCAGTATTTT	CASSSYERGGRDTQYF
TRBV7-8	many	TRBD1	TRBJ1-2	TGTGCCAGCAGCTTATCCCCCACGACCCGACAGGGATCGGGCTACACCTTC	CASSLSPTTRQGSGYTF
TRBV30	-	-	TRBJ1-3	TGTGCCTGGGGGGGAGGTACTAGCGGAAACACCATATATTTT	CAWGGGTSGNTIYF
TRBV28	many	-	TRBJ1-3	TGTGCCAGCAGTTTGTTACAGCCGAGCTCTGGAAACACCATATATTTT	CASSLLQPSSGNTIYF
TRBV7-9	many	-	TRBJ1-5	TGTGCCAGCAGCTCCGTCGGGGGTGGCAATCAGCCCCAGCATTTT	CASSSVGGGNQPQHF
TRBV28	many	TRBD1	TRBJ2-5	TGTGCCAGCAGGGGACAGGGCATAGGGACCCAGTACTTC	CASRGQGIGTQYF
TRBV28	many	-	TRBJ1-5	TGTGCCAGCAGTTTAGGCTATCAGCCCCAGCATTTT	CASSLGYQPQHF
TRBV9	many	-	TRBJ1-1	TGTGCCAGCAGCCCCTGGGAGTCCAACACTGAAGCTTTCTTT	CASSPWESNTEAFF
TRBV7-7	many	TRBD2	TRBJ2-5	TGTGCTAGCAGCCCACCAAGCGGGGGAGGGGCCCAGTACTTC	CASSPPSGGGAQYF
TRBV7-2	many	-	TRBJ2-1	TGTGCCAGCAGCTTAGCCTCAACTAGAACGGTCGACAATGAGCAGTTCTTC	CASSLASTRTVDNEQFF
TRBV5-1	-	-	TRBJ2-1	TGCGCCAGCAGCTTATTCAGGGGGGGACCCTACAATGAGCAGTTCTTC	CASSLFRGGPYNEQFF